The rows below give T cell receptor beta chains drawn from one sample of a study of blood T cell repertoires in COVID-19. Assay used: immunoSEQ multiplex PCR; TCRdb lists only in-frame clones, some missing. The sample lists a few hundred thousand clones; approximately 86% were seen once. Specimen: peripheral blood. Source of these receptors: a woman in her forties or fifties with COVID-19, enrolled during active disease. The CDR3 runs from the conserved cysteine through the conserved F or W. A D gene is named only where the DNA matches it firmly. Rows may omit the clone size; those that give it use once, few, many or a size class.

d_call: TRBD1
clone_size: .
j_call: TRBJ2-5
v_call: TRBV5-4
cdr3_aa: CASSFPSPGTVQETQYF
cdr3_nt: TGTGCCAGCAGCTTTCCTTCACCCGGGACAGTTCAAGAGACCCAGTACTTC

d_call: TRBD2
clone_size: .
j_call: TRBJ2-7
v_call: TRBV13
cdr3_aa: CASSPGLAGTYEQYF
cdr3_nt: TGTGCCAGCAGCCCGGGACTAGCGGGGACGTACGAGCAGTACTTC

d_call: TRBD1
clone_size: .
j_call: TRBJ1-1
v_call: TRBV19
cdr3_aa: CATAAGTGVTEAFF
cdr3_nt: TGTGCCACCGCCGCCGGGACAGGAGTCACTGAAGCTTTCTTT

d_call: .
clone_size: .
j_call: TRBJ1-3
v_call: TRBV4-2
cdr3_aa: CASSQGAGVPGNTIYF
cdr3_nt: TGTGCCAGCAGCCAAGGTGCGGGGGTCCCTGGAAACACCATATATTTT

d_call: .
clone_size: .
j_call: TRBJ1-6
v_call: TRBV2
cdr3_aa: CASSPSSNSPLHF
cdr3_nt: TGTGCCAGCAGTCCGTCTAGTAATTCACCCCTCCACTTT

d_call: .
clone_size: .
j_call: TRBJ2-3
v_call: TRBV7-6
cdr3_aa: CASSSGQGWTDTQYF
cdr3_nt: TGTGCCAGCAGTTCTGGGCAGGGGTGGACAGATACGCAGTATTTT

d_call: TRBD2
clone_size: .
j_call: TRBJ2-2
v_call: TRBV6-6
cdr3_aa: CASSFSGGGNTGELFF
cdr3_nt: TGTGCCAGCAGTTTCTCCGGCGGGGGGAACACCGGGGAGCTGTTTTTT

d_call: .
clone_size: .
j_call: TRBJ1-1
v_call: TRBV30
cdr3_aa: CAWKARTDEAFF
cdr3_nt: TGTGCCTGGAAGGCGAGGACAGATGAAGCTTTCTTT

d_call: .
clone_size: .
j_call: TRBJ1-1
v_call: TRBV5-1
cdr3_aa: CASSLDRPNTEAFF
cdr3_nt: TGCGCCAGCAGCTTGGACAGGCCGAACACTGAAGCTTTCTTT

d_call: .
clone_size: .
j_call: TRBJ1-1
v_call: TRBV6-6
cdr3_aa: CASSYSPGSYTEAFF
cdr3_nt: TGTGCCAGCAGTTACAGTCCAGGTAGTTACACTGAAGCTTTCTTT

d_call: .
clone_size: .
j_call: TRBJ2-3
v_call: TRBV5-1
cdr3_aa: CASSEDFTDTQYF
cdr3_nt: TGCGCCAGCAGCGAAGACTTCACAGATACGCAGTATTTT

d_call: .
clone_size: .
j_call: TRBJ2-3
v_call: TRBV3-1/TRBV3-2
cdr3_aa: CASSHYGRDTDTQYF
cdr3_nt: TGTGCCAGCAGCCATTATGGACGGGACACAGATACGCAGTATTTT

d_call: TRBD1
clone_size: .
j_call: TRBJ1-2
v_call: TRBV5-4
cdr3_aa: CASSTDRGRVDGYTF
cdr3_nt: TGTGCCAGCAGCACGGACAGGGGGCGTGTTGATGGCTACACCTTC

d_call: TRBD1
clone_size: .
j_call: TRBJ1-2
v_call: TRBV7-8
cdr3_aa: CASSFGQGGNSGYTF
cdr3_nt: TGTGCCAGCAGCTTCGGACAGGGGGGAAATAGTGGCTACACCTTC

d_call: TRBD2
clone_size: .
j_call: TRBJ2-3
v_call: TRBV2
cdr3_aa: CAQSLAGFTDTQYF
cdr3_nt: TGTGCCCAAAGTCTAGCGGGGTTTACAGATACGCAGTATTTT

d_call: .
clone_size: .
j_call: TRBJ1-2
v_call: TRBV28
cdr3_aa: CASGAYGYTF
cdr3_nt: TGTGCCAGTGGGGCGTATGGCTACACCTTC

d_call: .
clone_size: few
j_call: TRBJ2-3
v_call: TRBV19
cdr3_aa: CASSIAPSGTDTQYF
cdr3_nt: TGTGCCAGTAGTATAGCTCCCTCGGGGACAGATACGCAGTATTTT

d_call: .
clone_size: .
j_call: TRBJ1-1
v_call: TRBV11-3
cdr3_aa: CASSLRQLNTEAFF
cdr3_nt: TGTGCCAGCAGCTTAAGACAGCTGAACACTGAAGCTTTCTTT

d_call: .
clone_size: once
j_call: TRBJ1-1
v_call: TRBV11-3
cdr3_aa: CASSLRGGNTEAFF
cdr3_nt: TGTGCCAGCAGCTTGAGGGGGGGGAACACTGAAGCTTTCTTT

d_call: .
clone_size: .
j_call: TRBJ2-2
v_call: TRBV15
cdr3_aa: CATSRDPGGELFF
cdr3_nt: TGTGCCACCAGCAGAGACCCGGGCGGGGAGCTGTTTTTT

d_call: .
clone_size: .
j_call: TRBJ1-5
v_call: TRBV7-8
cdr3_aa: CASSSTDSAGNQPQHF
cdr3_nt: TGTGCCAGCAGCTCCACCGACTCTGCGGGCAATCAGCCCCAGCATTTT

d_call: .
clone_size: .
j_call: TRBJ2-2
v_call: TRBV29-1
cdr3_aa: CSVEGGPNTGELFF
cdr3_nt: TGCAGCGTTGAAGGAGGCCCGAACACCGGGGAGCTGTTTTTT

d_call: TRBD2
clone_size: .
j_call: TRBJ2-5
v_call: TRBV5-1
cdr3_aa: CASRERGLRTSWETQYF
cdr3_nt: TGCGCCAGCAGAGAGCGCGGCCTAAGGACTAGCTGGGAGACCCAGTACTTC

d_call: .
clone_size: .
j_call: TRBJ2-3
v_call: TRBV5-1
cdr3_aa: CASSLVAGKDTQYF
cdr3_nt: TGCGCCAGCAGCTTAGTGGCGGGGAAAGATACGCAGTATTTT

d_call: TRBD2
clone_size: .
j_call: TRBJ2-1
v_call: TRBV4-1
cdr3_aa: CASSHAGDYNEQFF
cdr3_nt: TGCGCCAGCAGCCACGCGGGGGACTACAATGAGCAGTTCTTC

d_call: TRBD1
clone_size: .
j_call: TRBJ1-1
v_call: TRBV15
cdr3_aa: CATSRDRGQDTEAFF
cdr3_nt: TGTGCCACCAGCAGGGACAGGGGACAGGACACTGAAGCTTTCTTT

d_call: .
clone_size: .
j_call: TRBJ2-3
v_call: TRBV7-7
cdr3_aa: CASSSDRTTQYF
cdr3_nt: TGTGCCAGCAGCTCGGACAGAACTACGCAGTATTTT

d_call: TRBD1
clone_size: .
j_call: TRBJ2-1
v_call: TRBV19
cdr3_aa: CASSPQGQSSYNEQFF
cdr3_nt: TGTGCCAGTAGTCCCCAGGGACAGAGCTCCTACAATGAGCAGTTCTTC

d_call: .
clone_size: .
j_call: TRBJ1-1
v_call: TRBV19
cdr3_aa: CASFARAGLNTEAFF
cdr3_nt: TGTGCCAGTTTTGCCAGGGCCGGTTTGAACACTGAAGCTTTCTTT

d_call: TRBD1
clone_size: .
j_call: TRBJ2-1
v_call: TRBV5-6
cdr3_aa: CASSSRDRGTYNEQFF
cdr3_nt: TGTGCCAGCAGCTCCCGGGACAGGGGGACCTACAATGAGCAGTTCTTC

d_call: .
clone_size: .
j_call: TRBJ2-3
v_call: TRBV5-6
cdr3_aa: CASSPMTTSTDTQYF
cdr3_nt: TGTGCCAGCAGCCCCATGACTACCAGCACAGATACGCAGTATTTT

d_call: TRBD2
clone_size: .
j_call: TRBJ2-3
v_call: TRBV9
cdr3_aa: CASSVGAGALTGTQYF
cdr3_nt: TGTGCCAGCAGCGTTGGAGCGGGGGCCCTTACGGGTACGCAGTATTTT